The present TCR beta chain was sequenced within a study of shared clonotypes between healthy human individuals. Looking at the study overall: With ages of 18 to 49, the donors were two women and a few men. Study-level findings and limits: In general, naive subsets displayed greater estimated richness than memory subsets did. Relative to clonotypes present in all four donors, those not shared had lower generation probabilities.

TCRdb's copy holds only in-frame clones and misses some; the assay was immunoSEQ multiplex PCR. The repertoire has 800,000 to 1,200,000 clones, 78% of them found once; the top ten carry under 0.6%. This CDR3 contains 12 residues. Germline lookup yields CDR1 SNHLY and CDR2 FYNNEI. As concerns this clone: No antigen is known for it. At one boundary the junction diverges from the germline segment, which might be a read error.

The V call is TRBV2, the J call TRBJ2-7; no firm D call. The source of this sequence is a man aged 18 to 30 in good health. Some clones in this sample may be carry-over from other donors' samples. The specimen sequenced was memory CD4+ T cells from PBMCs. Indicated subset: CD45RA-negative fraction. CDR3 sequence: CASSEVEGPFHF. DNA for the CDR3: TGTGCCAGCAGTGAAGTGGAAGGACCCTTTCACTTC.